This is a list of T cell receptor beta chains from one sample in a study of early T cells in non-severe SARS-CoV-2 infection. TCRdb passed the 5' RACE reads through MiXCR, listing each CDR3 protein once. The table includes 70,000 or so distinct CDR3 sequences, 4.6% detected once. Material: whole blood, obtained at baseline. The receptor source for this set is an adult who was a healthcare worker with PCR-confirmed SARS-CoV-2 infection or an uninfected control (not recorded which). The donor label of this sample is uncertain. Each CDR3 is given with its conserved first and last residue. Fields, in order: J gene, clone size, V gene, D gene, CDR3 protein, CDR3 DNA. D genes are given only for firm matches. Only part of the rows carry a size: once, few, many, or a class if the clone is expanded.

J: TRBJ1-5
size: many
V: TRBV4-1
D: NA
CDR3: CASSQRVISNQPQHF
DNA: TGCGCCAGCAGCCAGAGGGTTATTAGCAATCAGCCCCAGCATTTT

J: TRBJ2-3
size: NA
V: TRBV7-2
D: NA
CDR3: CASSLKTTGTDTQYF
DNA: TGTGCCAGCAGCTTAAAGACAACGGGTACCGATACGCAGTATTTT

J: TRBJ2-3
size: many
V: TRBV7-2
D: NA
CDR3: CASSLNDGRPRKYF
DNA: TGTGCCAGCAGCTTAAATGATGGTAGGCCCCGGAAGTATTTT

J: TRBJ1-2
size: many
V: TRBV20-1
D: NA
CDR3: CSAILDGNYGYTF
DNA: TGCAGTGCTATCTTGGACGGGAACTATGGCTACACCTTC

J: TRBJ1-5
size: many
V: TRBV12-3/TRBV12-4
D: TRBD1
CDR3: CASSPRQGARGNQPQHF
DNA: TGTGCCAGCAGTCCCCGACAGGGGGCACGAGGCAATCAGCCCCAGCATTTT

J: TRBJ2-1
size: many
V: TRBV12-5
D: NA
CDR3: CASGLVAGQQFF
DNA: TGTGCTAGTGGTTTGGTAGCTGGACAACAGTTCTTC

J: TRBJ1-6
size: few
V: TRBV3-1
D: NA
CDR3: CASSQAGGPNSPLHF
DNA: TGTGCCAGCAGCCAAGCCGGGGGGCCAAATTCACCCCTCCACTTT

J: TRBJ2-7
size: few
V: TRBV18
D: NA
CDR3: CASSKSLSEGSYEQYF
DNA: TGTGCCAGCTCTAAAAGCCTTTCCGAAGGGTCCTACGAGCAGTACTTC

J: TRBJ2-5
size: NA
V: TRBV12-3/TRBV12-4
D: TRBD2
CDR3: CASSSRDSGFLGTQYF
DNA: TGTGCCAGCAGTTCCCGGGATAGCGGGTTCTTAGGGACCCAGTACTTC

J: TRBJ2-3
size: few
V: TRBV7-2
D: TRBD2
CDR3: CASSFGTTSTDTQYF
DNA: TGTGCCAGCAGCTTCGGGACTACCAGCACAGATACGCAGTATTTT

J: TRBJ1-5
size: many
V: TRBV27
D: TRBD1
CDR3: CASSLWRQGGRNQPQHF
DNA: TGTGCCAGCAGTTTATGGCGACAGGGTGGGCGCAATCAGCCCCAGCATTTT

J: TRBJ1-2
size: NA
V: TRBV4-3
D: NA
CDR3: CASRSHAGTASGYTF
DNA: TGCGCCAGCCGATCCCATGCCGGGACGGCCTCGGGCTACACCTTC

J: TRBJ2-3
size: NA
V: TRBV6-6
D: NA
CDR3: CASSPGADTQYF
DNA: TGTGCCAGCAGCCCCGGGGCAGATACGCAGTATTTT

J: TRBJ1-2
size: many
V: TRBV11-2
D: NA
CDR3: CASSLGVFYGYTF
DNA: TGTGCCAGCAGCTTAGGAGTCTTTTATGGCTACACCTTC

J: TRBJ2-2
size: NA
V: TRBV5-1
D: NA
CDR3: CASSQGSWNTGELFF
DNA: TGCGCCAGCAGCCAGGGTAGCTGGAACACCGGGGAGCTGTTTTTT

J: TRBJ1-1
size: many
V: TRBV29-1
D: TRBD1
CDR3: CSGADRGEAFF
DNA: TGCAGCGGCGCGGACAGGGGGGAAGCTTTCTTT

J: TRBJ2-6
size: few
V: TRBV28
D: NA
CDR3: CASSFQGRANVLTF
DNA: TGTGCCAGCAGTTTTCAAGGGCGGGCCAACGTCCTGACTTTC

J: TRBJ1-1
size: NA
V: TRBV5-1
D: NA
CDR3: CASSLVGRGETEAFF
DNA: TGCGCCAGCAGCTTGGTTGGAAGGGGAGAAACTGAAGCTTTCTTT

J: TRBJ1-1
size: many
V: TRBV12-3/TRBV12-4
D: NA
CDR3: CASSLMGNSNTEAFF
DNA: TGTGCCAGCAGTCTCATGGGCAATTCGAACACTGAAGCTTTCTTT

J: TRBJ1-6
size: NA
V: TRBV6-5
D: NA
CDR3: CASSYWATGHSPLHF
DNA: TGTGCCAGCAGTTACTGGGCGACTGGGCATTCACCCCTCCACTTT

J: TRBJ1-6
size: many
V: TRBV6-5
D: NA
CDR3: CASTLSTRQVYNSPLHF
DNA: TGTGCCAGCACCCTGTCGACACGACAGGTCTATAATTCACCCCTCCACTTT

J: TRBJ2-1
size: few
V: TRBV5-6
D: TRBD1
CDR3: CASSLTGSSYNEQFF
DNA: TGTGCCAGCAGCCTGACAGGGAGCTCCTACAATGAGCAGTTCTTC

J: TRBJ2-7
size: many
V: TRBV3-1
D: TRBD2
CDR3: CASSLLAGSSYEQYF
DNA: TGTGCCAGCAGCCTCCTAGCGGGGTCTTCCTACGAGCAGTACTTC

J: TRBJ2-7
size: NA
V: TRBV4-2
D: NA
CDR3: CASSLGGASLSPYEQYF
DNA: TGTGCCAGCAGCCTCGGAGGGGCCTCCCTTTCCCCCTACGAGCAGTACTTC

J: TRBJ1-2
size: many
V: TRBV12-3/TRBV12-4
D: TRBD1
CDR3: CASSFDSTGFYGYTF
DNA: TGTGCCAGCAGTTTCGATTCGACAGGGTTCTATGGCTACACCTTC

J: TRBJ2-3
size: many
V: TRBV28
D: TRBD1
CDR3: CAARGTVLTDTQYF
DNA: TGTGCCGCGAGAGGGACAGTACTCACAGATACGCAGTATTTT

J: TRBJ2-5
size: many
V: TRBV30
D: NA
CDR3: CAWITDRGRETQYF
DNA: TGTGCCTGGATTACAGATAGGGGCCGGGAGACCCAGTACTTC